The clone carrying this T cell receptor (beta chain) is a singleton in its sample. No antigen is known for it. The data stem from a study of T cell responses to AZD1222 COVID-19 vaccine. Overall study context: Investigators merged groups given second doses at roughly 4 or roughly 12 weeks.

The CDR3 sequence is 13 residues long. V was pared by 6 bases and J by 4 bases, with 12 bases between. Germline-derived CDR1 and CDR2 are MNHEY and SVGAGI. Whole-study results and caveats: Breadth and depth of Spike-specific TCRs rose after two AZD1222 doses. Baseline serology detected seropositivity in only a handful of AZD1222 recipients.

This table comes from immunoSEQ multiplex PCR, and its TCRdb copy is limited to in-frame clones, with some not included. The sample contains approximately 99,000 clones, roughly nine tenths of which appear only once. The chain joins TRBV6-5 to TRBJ1-1, with D possibly TRBD1 on 6 matching bases. This receptor was identified in an adult in good health. The source material was peripheral blood, sampled on day 0 of AZD1222 vaccination. The DNA for the CDR3 is TGTGCCAGCAGCTCCATAGGGGGCACTGAAGCTTTCTTT. This translates into CASSSIGGTEAFF.